This T cell receptor beta chain appears in the sequencing data of a study of T cells in Graves' hyperthyroidism and ophthalmopathy. Reasons for excluding patients were uncontrolled infection, other autoimmune disease, pregnancy or lactation. Diagnoses were made from clinical symptoms, serum measures (thyroxine and TRAb), thyroid ultrasound and orbital computed tomography. In its sample, this clonotype was seen many times. CDR3 length: 15 amino acids. Trimming left V 4 bases short and J 0 bases short, with 13 bases between. Germline V gene sequence: CDR1 SGHTA, CDR2 FQGNSA. RNA transcripts were the template for amplifying TCR beta CDR3 regions. Carried out on the TCR CDR3, a first-round RT-PCR used the HTBI primer set. TCRdb analysed the multiplex PCR reads with MiXCR anew, one entry per CDR3 protein. The sample lists about 700,000 distinct CDR3 sequences; 12% to 15% were seen once.

This chain links TRBV7-2 with TRBJ2-7; no clear D. Source material: blood. This TCR came from a woman aged 18-29 years with Graves' hyperthyroidism. This CDR3 reads CASSSPRASSYEQYF. As DNA, the CDR3 is TGTGCCAGCAGCTCCCCACGCGCTAGCTCCTACGAGCAGTACTTC.